This is a list of T cell receptor beta chains from one sample in a study of blood T cells in healthy people across ages. TCRdb called the 5' RACE reads again in MiXCR, with one record for every CDR3 protein. The sample yields 600,000 or so distinct CDR3 sequences, about 30% seen once. Sequenced: blood. Every receptor here comes from a woman over 75 in good health. Each CDR3 is given with its conserved first and last residue. The order of the fields is D gene, J gene, clone size, V gene, CDR3 DNA, CDR3 protein. A D gene is named only where the DNA matches it firmly. Some rows mark clone size as missing; the rest say once, few, many or name a class of expanded clone.

TRBD1 | TRBJ1-2 | many | TRBV9 | TGTGCCAGCAGCTCAGAGGGACAGGGTCGGAACTATGGCTACACCTTC | CASSSEGQGRNYGYTF
TRBD1 | TRBJ1-2 | - | TRBV5-1 | TGCGCCAGCAGCCTCCGATGGGGACAGGGCTATGGCTACACCTTC | CASSLRWGQGYGYTF
TRBD1 | TRBJ2-2 | - | TRBV2 | TGTGCCAGCGGACAGGATTCCGGGGAGCTGTTTTTT | CASGQDSGELFF
- | TRBJ1-6 | - | TRBV3-1 | TGTGCCAGCAGCCAAGCTTGGACAGCCCAAGGGTCACCCCTCCACTTT | CASSQAWTAQGSPLHF
- | TRBJ2-5 | few | TRBV30 | TGTGCCTGGAGAGTTGCTGTCGGGTGGGACAATGAGCAGTACTTC | CAWRVAVGWDNEQYF
- | TRBJ1-2 | - | TRBV12-3/TRBV12-4 | TGTGCCAGCAGGGACAGCCATCTGGACTATGGCTACACCTTC | CASRDSHLDYGYTF
- | TRBJ2-3 | many | TRBV27 | TGTGCCAGCAGTTTATCTGGGCGGTACACAGATACGCAGTATTTT | CASSLSGRYTDTQYF
TRBD1 | TRBJ2-2 | many | TRBV7-9 | TGTGCCAGCAAGGACAGGGGGGACACCGGGGAGCTGTTTTTT | CASKDRGDTGELFF
- | TRBJ2-7 | many | TRBV11-1 | TGTGCCAGCAGCTTGACCGGTCGGACAGCAGCCTACGAGCAGTACTTC | CASSLTGRTAAYEQYF
- | TRBJ2-2 | few | TRBV14 | TGTGCCAGCAGCGATGGACTAACCGGGGAGCTGTTTTTT | CASSDGLTGELFF
TRBD1 | TRBJ1-4 | - | TRBV20-1 | TGCAGTGCTAGAGTGGCAGGGGGCCCCAATGAAAAACTGTTTTTT | CSARVAGGPNEKLFF
- | TRBJ1-4 | many | TRBV10-3 | TGTGCCATCAGTGCCAGGGGAGAACTGTTTTTT | CAISARGELFF
- | TRBJ2-7 | many | TRBV6-1 | TGTGCCAGCGGGACTCCAGGGGCAGCCGAGCAGTACTTC | CASGTPGAAEQYF
TRBD2 | TRBJ2-7 | many | TRBV5-6 | TGTGCCAGCAGCGGACTCAGCGGGGGAAGCGACGAGCAGTACTTC | CASSGLSGGSDEQYF
- | TRBJ2-7 | many | TRBV6-6 | TGTGCCAGCAGTTATGCCCCGTCGACTATTTCCGAGCAGTACTTC | CASSYAPSTISEQYF
TRBD1 | TRBJ1-5 | few | TRBV30 | TGTGCCTGGAGTTTAGGCCAGGGGGCGAGATCAAATCAGCCCCAGCATTTT | CAWSLGQGARSNQPQHF
- | TRBJ2-2 | - | TRBV7-2 | TGTGCCAGCAGCAATTACCGGGGTACCGGGGAGCTGTTTTTT | CASSNYRGTGELFF
- | TRBJ2-7 | - | TRBV5-5 | TGTGCCAGCAGCACTATCCCCCAGGGGTCCCGGGGGTACTTC | CASSTIPQGSRGYF
- | TRBJ1-1 | once | TRBV28 | TGTGCCAGCGCCATCGGAGCAAACACTGAAGCTTTCTTT | CASAIGANTEAFF
TRBD2 | TRBJ2-3 | - | TRBV5-1 | TGCGCCAGCAGCTTGGTCGGGTCTAGCGGAGCTACTAGCACAGATACGCAGTATTTT | CASSLVGSSGATSTDTQYF
- | TRBJ2-1 | many | TRBV20-1 | TGCAGTGCTGAGATGTATGAGCAGTTCTTC | CSAEMYEQFF
TRBD2 | TRBJ2-7 | many | TRBV27 | TGTGCCAGCAGTCCGCGGGGGGGTCGCGAGCAGTACTTC | CASSPRGGREQYF
TRBD2 | TRBJ2-1 | - | TRBV20-1 | TGCAGTGCTAGCAGCGGGGGGGCTAAAGGGAGGAATGAGCAGTTCTTC | CSASSGGAKGRNEQFF
- | TRBJ1-4 | - | TRBV20-1 | TGCAGTGCTAGACAGGGATCCGCAACTAATGAAAAACTGTTTTTT | CSARQGSATNEKLFF
TRBD1 | TRBJ1-5 | few | TRBV2 | TGTGCCAGCATGGGGGACAGCTCCAATCAGCCCCAGCATTTT | CASMGDSSNQPQHF
- | TRBJ1-2 | many | TRBV30 | TGTGCCTGCTGTCCTCGTGAGATAACCACCTTC | CACCPREITTF
- | TRBJ1-1 | - | TRBV7-2 | TGTGCCAGCAGTCTAAGGTACCGGGACGTAAACACTGAAGCTTTCTTT | CASSLRYRDVNTEAFF
- | TRBJ1-5 | few | TRBV20-1 | TGCAGTGCTAGAGATTCCAAGGCAGTCCAGCAGCCCCAGCATTTT | CSARDSKAVQQPQHF
TRBD2 | TRBJ2-1 | - | TRBV2 | TGTGCCAGCATTGGGGTTAGCGGGAGCCAAGAGACCCAGTTCTTC | CASIGVSGSQETQFF
- | TRBJ2-5 | many | TRBV18 | TGTGCCAGCTCACCTACCCAGATGGTGGTTTGGGAGACCCAGTACTTC | CASSPTQMVVWETQYF
TRBD1 | TRBJ2-1 | - | TRBV5-1 | TGCGCCAGCAGCCGACCGGGACAGCCCTACAATGAGCAGTTCTTC | CASSRPGQPYNEQFF
- | TRBJ2-3 | - | TRBV20-1 | TGCAGTGCCCCGCCGCGGGCAGGGAAAAGCACAGATACGCAGTATTTT | CSAPPRAGKSTDTQYF
- | TRBJ1-2 | few | TRBV29-1 | TGCAGCGTTGGCGGGGGAAGGGCTAACTATGGCTACACCTTC | CSVGGGRANYGYTF
TRBD1 | TRBJ1-2 | many | TRBV6-6 | TGTGCCAGCACCCAGACAGGGGTGGCTGGCTACACCTTC | CASTQTGVAGYTF
TRBD1 | TRBJ1-5 | - | TRBV7-9 | TGTGCCAGCAGCTTAGCAGCCGGGACAGGGGATCAGCCCCAGCATTTT | CASSLAAGTGDQPQHF
- | TRBJ2-7 | many | TRBV5-1 | TGCGCCAGCAGCTTGTTGGTAGGGGGGACGGAGCAGTACTTC | CASSLLVGGTEQYF
TRBD2 | TRBJ2-5 | many | TRBV7-6 | TGTGCCAGCAGCTGGGGACTAGCGGTACAAGAGACCCAGTACTTC | CASSWGLAVQETQYF
- | TRBJ2-7 | many | TRBV4-2 | TGTGCCAGCAGCCAAGAAGTGTCCGGGGGCCCCCACGAGCAGTACTTC | CASSQEVSGGPHEQYF
- | TRBJ1-4 | few | TRBV28 | TGTGCCAGCAGGCGCGGGGGGACCCTTAATGAAAAACTGTTTTTT | CASRRGGTLNEKLFF
TRBD1 | TRBJ1-1 | few | TRBV20-1 | TGCAGTGCTCCGGGACAGGGGGTGTCTCACACTGAAGCTTTCTTT | CSAPGQGVSHTEAFF
- | TRBJ2-3 | many | TRBV15 | TGTGCCACCCTTCAGGGCGGTCGATATGGAGATACGCAGTATTTT | CATLQGGRYGDTQYF
TRBD2 | TRBJ2-3 | - | TRBV12-3/TRBV12-4 | TGTGCCAGCAGTTTGCGCGGGGGGTTCGCAGATACGCAGTATTTT | CASSLRGGFADTQYF
- | TRBJ2-1 | many | TRBV20-1 | TGCAGTGCTTGGGAATTCGGACTCCATGAGCAGTTCTTC | CSAWEFGLHEQFF
- | TRBJ1-2 | few | TRBV6-1 | TGTGCCAGCAGTGGAGCGGGCAGGGACTATGGCTACACCTTC | CASSGAGRDYGYTF
- | TRBJ1-2 | many | TRBV10-3 | TGTGCCATCGGCGGGATTCGCGGCAACTATGGCTACACCTTC | CAIGGIRGNYGYTF
TRBD1 | TRBJ1-2 | - | TRBV20-1 | TGCAGTGCTAGAGCAACCGGGACAGGGGGATTTGGCTACACCTTC | CSARATGTGGFGYTF
TRBD1 | TRBJ1-6 | many | TRBV5-1 | TGCGCCAGCAGCGGGGGACAGGGGGCTACTTCACCCCTCCACTTT | CASSGGQGATSPLHF
TRBD1 | TRBJ2-7 | many | TRBV6-6 | TGTGCCACCTCGGACAGGGGGGGCGAGCAGTACTTC | CATSDRGGEQYF
- | TRBJ2-7 | - | TRBV5-1 | TGCGCCAGCAGCCCCCGGGAGAGCTCCTACAATGAGCAGTACTTC | CASSPRESSYNEQYF
- | TRBJ1-4 | many | TRBV7-8 | TGTGCCAGCAGCTTATCGAGGGCGGCTAATGAAAAACTGTTTTTT | CASSLSRAANEKLFF
- | TRBJ2-7 | many | TRBV5-1 | TGCGCCAGCAGCACCGAAGTCGGGGGAAAGTGGTCCTACGAGCAGTACTTC | CASSTEVGGKWSYEQYF
- | TRBJ2-7 | many | TRBV5-1 | TGCGCCAGCAGCTTGGAACAGCGAGTCTCCTACGAGCAGTACTTC | CASSLEQRVSYEQYF